Listed below are T cell receptor beta chains from one sample, sequenced in a study of CXCR3-negative and CXCR3-positive naive CD8 T cells. From the 5' RACE reads, TCRdb lists one entry per CDR3 protein and no DNA. Reported are 130,000 or so distinct CDR3 sequences; the ten largest clones contain 0.25% to 0.35%. Sequenced input: naive CXCR3- CD8+ T cells from blood. The receptors stem from a human donor in good health. Some clones in this sample may be carry-over from other donors' samples. Each CDR3 is given with its conserved first and last residue.

TRBV27	TRBJ2-7	CASSLFTGSPSYEQYF
TRBV7-9	TRBJ2-7	CASSLAAAPYEQYF
TRBV18	TRBJ2-3	CASSPRGWVAEGTDTQYF
TRBV11-2	TRBJ1-2	CASGPEGVFGYTF
TRBV29-1	TRBJ2-2	CSVRTSVNTGELFF
TRBV7-2	TRBJ2-7	CASSLVFRGLSVYEQYF
TRBV6-5	TRBJ2-1	CASSYGRESYNEQFF
TRBV7-2	TRBJ1-1	CASSYQGVTEAFF
TRBV12-3/TRBV12-4	TRBJ1-1	CASSPSRANTEAFF
TRBV5-4	TRBJ2-7	CASSLETGADEQYF
TRBV27	TRBJ2-1	CASRTGLAGGQGYNEQFF
TRBV11-2	TRBJ2-1	CASRPPTGPLWNEQFF
TRBV5-1	TRBJ2-2	CASSWTGQEAGELFF
TRBV28	TRBJ2-1	CASTIETAYNEQFF
TRBV29-1	TRBJ2-3	CSVESSGALIDTQYF
TRBV9	TRBJ2-2	CASSVPITGSNTGELFF
TRBV5-6	TRBJ2-4	CASSGLAGSKNIQYF
TRBV7-9	TRBJ1-4	CASSFSLGGAGEKLFF
TRBV2	TRBJ2-1	CASRSGWGRTQQEQFF
TRBV7-9	TRBJ2-3	CASSLRGSEGDTQYF
TRBV7-6	TRBJ1-1	CASSESHPTRPEAFF
TRBV27	TRBJ1-1	CASSGQGAHTEAFF
TRBV12-3/TRBV12-4	TRBJ2-3	CASSLRESTDTQYF
TRBV4-1	TRBJ1-5	CASSEVGVQPQHF
TRBV7-6	TRBJ1-1	CASSLSGGTGLNTEAFF
TRBV28	TRBJ2-1	CASSLATSGSEQFF
TRBV12-3/TRBV12-4	TRBJ1-4	CASRKSRDRGATNEKLFF
TRBV7-2	TRBJ2-1	CASRHLVPASYNEQFF
TRBV29-1	TRBJ2-7	CSVEGGAGAEQYF
TRBV20-1	TRBJ1-4	CSARGVIGATNEKLFF
TRBV15	TRBJ2-7	CATSESRRSGGYEQYF
TRBV6-5	TRBJ2-7	CASSYYTGDEQYF
TRBV28	TRBJ2-7	CASRQGYEQCF
TRBV19	TRBJ2-5	CASTDPQGNQETQYF
TRBV15	TRBJ2-7	CATQGRNYEKYF
TRBV12-3/TRBV12-4	TRBJ2-1	CASTPDNYNEQFF
TRBV29-1	TRBJ2-1	CSVEGGLAGRLNEQFF
TRBV29-1	TRBJ2-1	CSVASGSIDEQFF
TRBV6-5	TRBJ2-2	CASSYTGTAGAGELFF
TRBV7-9	TRBJ2-1	CASSLAQGAYEQFF
TRBV7-9	TRBJ2-2	CASSGSIGANTGELFF
TRBV7-6	TRBJ2-1	CASSFELASLFHEQFF
TRBV7-9	TRBJ2-3	CASSIPPGVDTQYF
TRBV7-8	TRBJ2-5	CASSLVRQGETQYF
TRBV29-1	TRBJ1-1	CSVGVTGTGNTEAFF
TRBV19	TRBJ2-7	CASSMAGATYEQYF